What follows is one T cell receptor (beta chain) and its context. Its antigen is unidentified. This may stem from a read error, because a much larger clone lies one nucleotide away. The sample originates from a study of T cells in Graves' hyperthyroidism and ophthalmopathy. Study outcomes and limitations: With a median lead of 6.5 months before onset, the model predicted ophthalmopathy. Clonotypes that were expanded in thyroid above 0.001 mostly appeared in blood too.

The CDR3 extends over 15 amino acids. Germline V gene data show CDR1 as SQVTM and CDR2 as ANQGSEA. For ophthalmopathy patients, the Clinical Activity Score was at least 3 and the NOSPECS grade at least 4; duration was under 3 months. Each diagnosis was grounded in clinical symptoms, serum thyroxine and TRAb, thyroid ultrasound, and orbital computed tomography. Amplified TCR beta CDR3 regions derived from RNA transcripts. HTBI primers were the set used in a first-round RT-PCR of the TCR CDR3. TCRdb recomputed calls from the multiplex PCR reads with MiXCR, one row per CDR3 protein. Among 400,000 to 450,000 distinct CDR3 sequences listed, roughly 15% were seen once.

The sequencing input was blood. V gene TRBV29-1 combines with J gene TRBJ2-7, with TRBD1 matching over 9 bases. TRBJ2-1 matches the DNA end more closely, so the J call is doubtful. The TCR sequence derives from a man aged 18 to 30 with Graves' ophthalmopathy. The CDR3: CSVVQGTGNIYEQFF. The CDR3 nucleotides read TGCAGCGTTGTGCAGGGGACAGGGAACATCTACGAGCAGTTCTTC.